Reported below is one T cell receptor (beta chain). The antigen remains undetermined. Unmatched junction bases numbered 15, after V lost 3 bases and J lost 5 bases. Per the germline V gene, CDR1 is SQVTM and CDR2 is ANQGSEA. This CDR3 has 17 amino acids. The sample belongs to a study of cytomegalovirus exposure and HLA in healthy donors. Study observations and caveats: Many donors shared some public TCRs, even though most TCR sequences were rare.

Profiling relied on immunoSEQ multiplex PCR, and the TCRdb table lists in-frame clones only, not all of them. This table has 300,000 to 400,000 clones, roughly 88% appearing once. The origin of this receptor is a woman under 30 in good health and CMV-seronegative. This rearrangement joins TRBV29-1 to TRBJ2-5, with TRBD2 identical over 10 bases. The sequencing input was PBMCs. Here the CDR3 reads CSVDRGPSGRAVETQYF. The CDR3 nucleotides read TGCAGCGTTGATAGGGGGCCAAGCGGGAGGGCGGTTGAGACCCAGTACTTC.